What follows is one TCR beta chain and its context. Its antigen is still unknown. PCR employed 60 Vbeta and 13 Jbeta primers. Generated by immunoSEQ multiplex PCR, the TCRdb table keeps only in-frame clones and is missing some. The table lists 100,000 or so clones, 60% to 85% of them singletons, with around 1.3% in the top ten. These data originate in a study of cytomegalovirus exposure and HLA in healthy donors. Study-level findings and limits: In a later analysis, CMV-associated beta chains were mostly HLA-associated, it appeared. Several of the most significant clusters appeared, in a later analysis, to be linked to common viral pathogens. Earlier analysis found most TCR beta V segments productive about 87% or about 30% of the time. CMV serostatus alone was available as immune exposure information.

The specimen sequenced was PBMCs. The clonotype originates from a man aged 35-49 years in good health and CMV-seronegative.

CDR3 loop: CASSLISRGTSGATDTQYF. In DNA, the CDR3 is TGTGCCAGCAGTTTAATTTCGCGAGGGACTAGCGGGGCAACAGATACGCAGTATTTT. The chain links TRBV28 to TRBJ2-3; 13 nucleotides align to TRBD2. V was pared by 2 bases and J by 3 bases, with 11 bases of the junction left unmatched. The CDR3 has 19 residues. The germline V gene encodes CDR1 MDHEN and CDR2 SYDVKM.